This TCR beta chain was sequenced in a study of blood T cell repertoires in COVID-19. Study-level background: The United States, Italy and Spain supplied acute and convalescent COVID-19 samples. T cells, B-cell-depleted T cells, or PBMCs supplied cDNA or gDNA.

Patients in Seattle were enrolled during active infection, then followed longitudinally. CDR3 length: 14 amino acids. V lost 0 bases and J lost 1, with 8 bases in between. CDR1 is SGHDT and CDR2 is YYEEEE in the germline V gene. Authors' processing steps: How many nucleated cells were present was estimated from reference gene primer amplification. Assay: immunoSEQ multiplex PCR; the TCRdb copy retains only in-frame clones and omits some. Clone size and V and J calls were adopted from that table, with D and trimming inferred from the DNA. The data contain roughly 350,000 clones, about 90% of them singletons.

This chain connects TRBV5-6 to TRBJ2-7; a possible D gene is TRBD2 (6 bases). This receptor was obtained from a woman aged 50 to 60 with COVID-19, enrolled during active disease. Sequencing used peripheral blood. CDR3 protein: CASSLGLGSYEQYF. The DNA of the CDR3 is TGTGCCAGCAGCTTGGGACTAGGTTCCTACGAGCAGTACTTC. Variable domain in full (rest from reference TRBV5-6 and TRBJ2-7): DAGVTQSPTHLIKTRGQQVTLRCSPKSGHDTVSWYQQALGQGPQFIFQYYEEEERQRGNFPDRFSGHQFPNYSSELNVNALLLGDSALYLCASSLGLGSYEQYFGPGTRLTVT.